Reported below is one TCR beta chain. The CDR3 sequence is 15 residues long. Germline lookup yields CDR1 SGHKS and CDR2 YYEKEE (reference sequence). The V end was cut by 0 bases, the J end by 3 bases, with 12 bases between. The record originates from a study of blood T cell repertoires in COVID-19. Turning to the study itself: Samples came from the United States, Italy and Spain, spanning acute and convalescent COVID-19.

In the authors' methods: Researchers report that nucleated cell counts were estimated from reference gene primer amplification. The data were produced by immunoSEQ multiplex PCR, yet TCRdb's version contains in-frame clones alone and is incomplete. V and J calls and clone size are given by that table; D and trimming were obtained from the DNA. In the table there are roughly 150,000 clones, roughly 80% of which are singletons. The chain uses TRBV5-5 and TRBJ1-1; D ambiguous. The sample taken for sequencing was peripheral blood. This clonotype was sampled from an elderly woman with acute or convalescent COVID-19. The CDR3 loop is CASSLVGGPDTEAFF. Here the CDR3 DNA reads TGTGCCAGCAGCTTGGTAGGAGGCCCGGACACTGAAGCTTTCTTT.